The clone carrying this T cell receptor beta chain was seen many times. What it binds is not known. The CDR3 has 17 residues. The germline V gene encodes CDR1 MNHEY and CDR2 SVGAGI. The V and J ends lost 0 bases and 4 bases respectively, with 18 bases between them. The data are from a study of T cells after yellow fever vaccination. Study-wide findings and caveats: Most clones from primary vaccination were detected again post-booster (around 95% CD4, 88% CD8).

It was through 5'RACE template switching that TCR cDNA was made, with a universal primer site and UMIs added. TCRdb redid the calling of the 5' RACE reads with MiXCR, one entry per CDR3 protein. The data contain about 170,000 distinct CDR3 sequences, about 6% of them singletons. The genes are TRBV6-5 and TRBJ1-1; unclear D gene. This TCR came from a man younger than 35 who received the YFV17D yellow fever vaccine. The sample was CD4+ T cells sorted from PBMCs, taken on the day of the first yellow fever vaccination. CDR3 sequence reads: CASSYSYSGIGGTEAFF. The CDR3 DNA reads as TGTGCCAGCAGTTACTCGTATTCGGGGATCGGTGGCACTGAAGCTTTCTTT.